A selection of T cell receptor beta chains follows, all from one sample in a study of multiple sclerosis patients with progressive multifocal leukoencephalopathy. Libraries were prepared by immunoSEQ multiplex PCR; TCRdb keeps only in-frame clonotypes and omits some of them. Among about 30,000 clones, about 90% were seen once, and the ten largest hold about 3.2%. This specimen was PBMCs, taken from a patient treated with natalizumab. These receptors all come from a human donor with progressive multifocal leukoencephalopathy. Each CDR3 is given with its conserved first and last residue. The order of the fields is V gene, clone size, CDR3 protein. Not all rows give a size; the values are once, few, many and, for expanded clones, a class.

TRBV9 | - | CASSSRVAPYNEQFF
TRBV25-1 | once | CASREAGNTEAFF
TRBV6-4 | once | CASSDSGGPINNEQFF
TRBV14 | - | CASSPPGRNYEQYF
TRBV25-1 | - | CASSEQLAASTDTQYF
TRBV6-5 | - | CASSYRGLAGWVADF
TRBV5-1 | once | CASTTSGSRVDEQYF
TRBV5-1 | - | CASSLSLGGAEVRNYGYTF
TRBV5-6 | - | CASSIMHSLNTEAFF
TRBV19 | - | CASSKMGQGKDQPQHF
TRBV12-5 | - | CASGVGVSYEQYF
TRBV28 | once | CASNPHGRLTEAFF
TRBV6-1 | - | CASKEGTYEQYF
TRBV5-5 | - | CASSPNRELPRRETQYF
TRBV5-5 | - | CASSLAQSNYGYTF
TRBV27 | - | CASSPLAGGVDTQYF
TRBV9 | - | CASSGPGQGAWDEQFF
TRBV13 | - | CASSPTGQSYGYTF
TRBV4-3 | - | CASSQGTGTYTDTQYF
TRBV5-4 | - | CASSLGLAGAAQYF
TRBV6-6 | - | CASRTLRANGDQPQHF
TRBV7-2 | - | CASSLLAGVVGTQYF
TRBV6-6 | - | CASKEGPLTYEQYF
TRBV7-2 | - | CASSFPGQGGYTF
TRBV7-9 | few | CASSFYRGEQYF
TRBV10-2 | few | CASSEPWDSEAFF
TRBV28 | - | CASRLPGQVYEQYF
TRBV6-1 | - | CASTQGSGANVLTF
TRBV13 | - | CASREAGGVNEQFF
TRBV28 | - | CASSLPSGSYEELFF
TRBV10-3 | - | CAISASGDEKLFF
TRBV7-7 | - | CASSMTSGRPGELFF
TRBV7-9 | few | CASSLAREPRFYTF
TRBV5-1 | - | CASSLSARETQYF
TRBV6-6 | once | CATLSGGEGGYTF
TRBV5-4 | few | CASSRTGGERSGEKLFF
TRBV5-6 | - | CASNEGPRGTEAFF
TRBV28 | - | CASSLGLAGNTGELFF
TRBV28 | - | CASSSGANLSYEQYF
TRBV7-8 | - | CASSSGGLILEAFF
TRBV6-1 | - | CASIPRAGNEKLFF
TRBV2 | - | CASGQLAGGSEQYF
TRBV18 | - | CASSPTRGMVNTEAFF
TRBV5-4 | - | CASSLVPDMNTEAFF
TRBV5-1 | - | CASSLGGASKNIQYF
TRBV19 | - | CASSTTSFQPQHF
TRBV2 | - | CASRRETSGNYNEQFF
TRBV6-6 | - | CASGGEDMAYF